The source of this T cell receptor beta chain is a study of a mutant IDH1 vaccine in newly diagnosed glioma. This sample's time point: week 23, last vaccination. Each vaccine dose was 300 ug of mutant IDH1 20-mer peptide, with topical imiquimod. This clone was seen a single time. The antigen is undetermined. Sequenced by immunoSEQ multiplex PCR; TCRdb stores in-frame clones only, minus some. The table includes about 38,000 clones, 75% to 85% detected once. The CDR3 is made up of 16 amino acids. Germline-derived CDR1 and CDR2 are LGHNA and YSLEER. V shed 0 bases and J shed 4 bases, with 12 bases lying between them.

The material was PBMCs, obtained from a glioma patient whose treatment included an IDH1 peptide vaccine. This TCR derives from a man aged 35 to 55 with glioma. The V gene is TRBV4-3, the J gene TRBJ1-4; no clear D. The CDR3 here is CASSQDIAGLNEKLFF. CDR3 nucleotides: TGCGCCAGCAGCCAAGATATCGCAGGACTTAATGAAAAACTGTTTTTT.